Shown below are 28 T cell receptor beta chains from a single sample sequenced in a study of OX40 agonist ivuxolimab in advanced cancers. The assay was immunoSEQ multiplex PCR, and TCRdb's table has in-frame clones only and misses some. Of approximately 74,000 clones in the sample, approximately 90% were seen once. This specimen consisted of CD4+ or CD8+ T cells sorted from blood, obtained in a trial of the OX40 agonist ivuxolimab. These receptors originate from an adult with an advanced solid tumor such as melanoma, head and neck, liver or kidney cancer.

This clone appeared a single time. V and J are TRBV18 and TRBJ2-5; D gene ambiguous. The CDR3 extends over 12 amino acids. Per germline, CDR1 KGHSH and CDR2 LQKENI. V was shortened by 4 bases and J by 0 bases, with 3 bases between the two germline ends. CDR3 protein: CASSLYQETQYF. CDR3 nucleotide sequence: TGTGCCAGCTCACTGTACCAAGAGACCCAGTACTTC.

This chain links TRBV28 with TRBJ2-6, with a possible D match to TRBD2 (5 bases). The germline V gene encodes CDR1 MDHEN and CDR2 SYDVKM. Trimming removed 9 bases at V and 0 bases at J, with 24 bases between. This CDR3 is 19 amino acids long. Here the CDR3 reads CASHQEAPRKYSGANVLTF. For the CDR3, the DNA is TGTGCCAGTCATCAGGAGGCGCCTCGTAAATACTCTGGGGCCAACGTCCTGACTTTC.

The CDR3 DNA sequence: TGTGCCAGCAGTGAGGGCAATCAGCCCCAGCATTTT. Translated, it gives CASSEGNQPQHF. The chain carries TRBV25-1 and TRBJ1-5; D remains unclear. The CDR3 runs 12 residues. The V end was cut by 3 bases, the J end by 2 bases, with 2 bases between. Germline V gene lookup returns CDR1 MGHDK and CDR2 SYGVNS.

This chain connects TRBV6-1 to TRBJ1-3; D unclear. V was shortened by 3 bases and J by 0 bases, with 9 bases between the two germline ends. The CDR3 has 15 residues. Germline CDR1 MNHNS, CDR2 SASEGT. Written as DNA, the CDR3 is TGTGCCAGCAGTGATAGGCCCACCTCTGGAAACACCATATATTTT. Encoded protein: CASSDRPTSGNTIYF.

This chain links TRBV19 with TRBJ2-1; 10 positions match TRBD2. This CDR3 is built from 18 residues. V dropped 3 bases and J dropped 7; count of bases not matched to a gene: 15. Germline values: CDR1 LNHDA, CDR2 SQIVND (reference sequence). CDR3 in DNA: TGTGCCAGTAGTATCAGGCAGGGAAGTAGCGGGAGGACGAATGAGCAGTTCTTC. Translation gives CASSIRQGSSGRTNEQFF.

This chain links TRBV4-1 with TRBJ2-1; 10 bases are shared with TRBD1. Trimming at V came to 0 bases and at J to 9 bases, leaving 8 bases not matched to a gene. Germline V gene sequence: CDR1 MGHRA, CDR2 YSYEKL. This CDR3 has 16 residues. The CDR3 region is CASSQDYRQGAGEQFF. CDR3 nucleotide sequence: TGCGCCAGCAGCCAAGATTACCGACAGGGGGCCGGTGAGCAGTTCTTC.

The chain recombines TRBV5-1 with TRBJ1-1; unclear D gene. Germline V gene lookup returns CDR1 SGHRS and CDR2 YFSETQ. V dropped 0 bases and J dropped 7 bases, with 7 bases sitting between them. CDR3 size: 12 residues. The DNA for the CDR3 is TGCGCCAGCAGCTTGGGAGGTTATGAAGCTTTCTTT. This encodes CASSLGGYEAFF.

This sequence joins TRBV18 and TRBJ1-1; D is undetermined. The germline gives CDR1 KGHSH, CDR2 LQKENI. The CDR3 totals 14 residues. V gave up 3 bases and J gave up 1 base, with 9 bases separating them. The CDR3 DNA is TGTGCCAGCTCACCTGACCTTTCGAACACTGAAGCTTTCTTT. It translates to CASSPDLSNTEAFF.

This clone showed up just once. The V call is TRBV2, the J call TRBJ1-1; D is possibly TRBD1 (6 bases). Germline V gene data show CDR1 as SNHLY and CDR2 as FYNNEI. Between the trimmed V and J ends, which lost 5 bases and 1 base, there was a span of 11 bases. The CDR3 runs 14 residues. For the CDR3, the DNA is TGTGCCAGCAGTTGGACAGCAGGGAACACTGAAGCTTTCTTT. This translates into CASSWTAGNTEAFF.

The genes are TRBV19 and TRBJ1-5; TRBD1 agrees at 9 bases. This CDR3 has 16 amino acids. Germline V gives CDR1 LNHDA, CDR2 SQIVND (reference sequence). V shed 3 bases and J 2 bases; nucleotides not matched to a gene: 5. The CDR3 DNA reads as TGTGCCAGTAGTATGTTACAGGGGGCCGGCAATCAGCCCCAGCATTTT. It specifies CASSMLQGAGNQPQHF.

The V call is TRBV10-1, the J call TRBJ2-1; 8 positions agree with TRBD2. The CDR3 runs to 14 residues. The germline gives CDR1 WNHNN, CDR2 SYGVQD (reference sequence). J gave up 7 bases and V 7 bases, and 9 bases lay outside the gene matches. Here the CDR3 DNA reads TGCGCCAGCAATACAGCGGGAGTGGAGAATGAGCAGTTCTTC. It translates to CASNTAGVENEQFF.

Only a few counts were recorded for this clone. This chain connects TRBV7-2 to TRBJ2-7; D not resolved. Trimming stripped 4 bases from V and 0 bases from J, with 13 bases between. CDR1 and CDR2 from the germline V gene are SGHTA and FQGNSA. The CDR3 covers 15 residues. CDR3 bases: TGTGCCAGCAGCTCCATGGACCGAAACTCCTACGAGCAGTACTTC. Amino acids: CASSSMDRNSYEQYF.

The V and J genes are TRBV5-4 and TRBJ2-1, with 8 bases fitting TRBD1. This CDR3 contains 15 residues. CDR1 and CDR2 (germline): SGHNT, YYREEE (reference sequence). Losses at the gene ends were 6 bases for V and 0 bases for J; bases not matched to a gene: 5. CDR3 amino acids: CASIAGTGSYNEQFF. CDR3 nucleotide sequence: TGTGCCAGCATTGCCGGGACAGGCTCCTACAATGAGCAGTTCTTC.

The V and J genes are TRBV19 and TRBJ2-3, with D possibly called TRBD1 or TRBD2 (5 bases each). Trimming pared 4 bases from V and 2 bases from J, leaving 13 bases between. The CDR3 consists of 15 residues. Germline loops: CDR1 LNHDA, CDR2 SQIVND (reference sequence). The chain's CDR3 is CASSNRGVNTDTQYF. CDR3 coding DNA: TGTGCCAGTAGTAATAGGGGAGTTAACACAGATACGCAGTATTTT.

The CDR3 DNA is TGTGCCAGCAGCTTGGTAACTAGCTACGAGCAGTACTTC. This translates into CASSLVTSYEQYF. V gene TRBV5-6 combines with J gene TRBJ2-7; the D gene is possibly TRBD2 (5 bases). The V end lost 0 bases, the J end lost 3 bases, and 7 bases lay between the germline ends. The V gene's germline CDR1 is SGHDT and CDR2 YYEEEE. This CDR3 is built from 13 residues.

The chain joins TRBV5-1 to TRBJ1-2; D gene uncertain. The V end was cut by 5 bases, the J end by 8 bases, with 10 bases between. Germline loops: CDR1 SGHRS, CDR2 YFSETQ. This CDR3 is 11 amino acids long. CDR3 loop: CASSNTAGYTF. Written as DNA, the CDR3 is TGCGCCAGCAGTAACACGGCGGGCTACACCTTC.

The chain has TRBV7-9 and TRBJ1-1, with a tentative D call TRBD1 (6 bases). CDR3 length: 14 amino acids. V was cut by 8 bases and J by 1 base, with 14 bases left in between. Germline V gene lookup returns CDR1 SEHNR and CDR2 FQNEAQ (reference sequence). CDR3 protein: CASGSRDKNTEAFF. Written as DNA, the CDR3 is TGTGCCAGCGGAAGCCGGGACAAGAACACTGAAGCTTTCTTT.

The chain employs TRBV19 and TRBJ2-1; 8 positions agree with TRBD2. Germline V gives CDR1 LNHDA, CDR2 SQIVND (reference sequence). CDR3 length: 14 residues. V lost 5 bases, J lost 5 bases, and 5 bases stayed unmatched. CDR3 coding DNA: TGTGCCAGTAGTTCCGGGACTAGAAACAATGAGCAGTTCTTC. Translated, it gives CASSSGTRNNEQFF.

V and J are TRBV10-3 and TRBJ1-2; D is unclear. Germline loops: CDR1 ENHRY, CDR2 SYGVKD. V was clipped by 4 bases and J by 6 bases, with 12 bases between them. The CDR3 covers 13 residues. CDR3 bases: TGTGCCATCAGTGGGACTGGGAGGGATGGCTACACCTTC. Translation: CAISGTGRDGYTF.

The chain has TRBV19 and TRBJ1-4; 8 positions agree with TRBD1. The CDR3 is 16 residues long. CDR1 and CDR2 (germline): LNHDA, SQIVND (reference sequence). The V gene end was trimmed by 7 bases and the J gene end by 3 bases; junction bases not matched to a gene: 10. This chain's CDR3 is CASNPPGGKANEKLFF. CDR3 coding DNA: TGTGCCAGTAACCCCCCAGGGGGCAAAGCTAATGAAAAACTGTTTTTT. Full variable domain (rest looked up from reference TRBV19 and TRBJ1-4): DGGITQSPKYLFRKEGQNVTLSCEQNLNHDAMYWYRQDPGQGLRLIYYSQIVNDFQKGDIAEGYSVSREKKESFPLTVTSAQKNPTAFYLCASNPPGGKANEKLFFGSGTQLSVL.

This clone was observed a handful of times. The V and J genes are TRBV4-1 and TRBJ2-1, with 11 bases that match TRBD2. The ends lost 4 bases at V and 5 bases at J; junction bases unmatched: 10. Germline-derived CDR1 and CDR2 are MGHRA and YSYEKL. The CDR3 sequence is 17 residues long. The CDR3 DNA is TGCGCCAGCAGCCGAGGGGGACTAGCGGCACAACACAATGAGCAGTTCTTC. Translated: CASSRGGLAAQHNEQFF.

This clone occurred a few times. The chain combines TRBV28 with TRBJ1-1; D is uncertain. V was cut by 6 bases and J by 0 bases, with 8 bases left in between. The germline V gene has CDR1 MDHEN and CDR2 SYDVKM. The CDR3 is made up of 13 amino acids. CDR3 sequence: CASRGLMNTEAFF. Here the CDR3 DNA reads TGTGCCAGCAGGGGTCTGATGAACACTGAAGCTTTCTTT.

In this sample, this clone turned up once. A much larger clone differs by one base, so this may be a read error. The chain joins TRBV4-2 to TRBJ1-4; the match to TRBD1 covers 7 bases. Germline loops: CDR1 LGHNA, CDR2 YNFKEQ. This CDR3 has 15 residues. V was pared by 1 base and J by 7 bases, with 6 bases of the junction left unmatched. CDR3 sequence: CASSQGRGRIEKLFF. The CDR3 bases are TGTGCCAGCAGCCAAGGGAGGGGGCGGATTGAAAAACTGTTTTTT.

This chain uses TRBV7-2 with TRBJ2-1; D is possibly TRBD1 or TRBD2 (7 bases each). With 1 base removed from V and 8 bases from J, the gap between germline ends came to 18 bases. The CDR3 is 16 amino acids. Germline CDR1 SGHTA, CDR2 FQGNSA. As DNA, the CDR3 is TGTGCCAGCAGCTTAGAGATTGGGAGGGGGCGTGATGAGCAGTTCTTC. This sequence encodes CASSLEIGRGRDEQFF.

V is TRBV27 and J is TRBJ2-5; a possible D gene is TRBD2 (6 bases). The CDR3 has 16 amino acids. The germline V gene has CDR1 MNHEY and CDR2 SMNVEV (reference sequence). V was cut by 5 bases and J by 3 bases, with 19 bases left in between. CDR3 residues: CASSGYSGGPEETQYF. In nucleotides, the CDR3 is TGTGCCAGCAGTGGCTATAGCGGAGGCCCCGAAGAGACCCAGTACTTC.

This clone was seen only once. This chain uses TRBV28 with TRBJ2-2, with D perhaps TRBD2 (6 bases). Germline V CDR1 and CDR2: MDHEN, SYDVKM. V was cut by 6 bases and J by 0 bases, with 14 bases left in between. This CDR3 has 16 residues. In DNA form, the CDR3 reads TGTGCCAGCAGGCCTACTCGCGGGGCGAACACCGGGGAGCTGTTTTTT. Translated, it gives CASRPTRGANTGELFF.

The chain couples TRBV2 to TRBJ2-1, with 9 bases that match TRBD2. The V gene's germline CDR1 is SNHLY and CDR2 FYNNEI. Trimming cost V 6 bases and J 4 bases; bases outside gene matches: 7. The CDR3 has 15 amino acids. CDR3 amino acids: CASSRTSVVYNEQFF. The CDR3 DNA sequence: TGTGCCAGCAGCCGGACTAGCGTTGTATACAATGAGCAGTTCTTC.

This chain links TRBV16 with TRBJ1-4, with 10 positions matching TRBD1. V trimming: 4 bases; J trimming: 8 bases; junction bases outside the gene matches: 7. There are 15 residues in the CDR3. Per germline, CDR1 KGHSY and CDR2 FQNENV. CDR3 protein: CASSRSGTGDEKLFF. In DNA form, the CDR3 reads TGTGCCAGCAGCCGATCCGGGACAGGGGACGAAAAACTGTTTTTT. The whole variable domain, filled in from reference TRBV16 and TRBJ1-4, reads GEEVAQTPKHLVRGEGQKAKLYCAPIKGHSYVFWYQQVLKNEFKFLISFQNENVFDETGMPKERFSAKCLPNSPCSLEIQATKLEDSAVYFCASSRSGTGDEKLFFGSGTQLSVL.